Shown below are 24 T cell receptor beta chains from a single sample sequenced in a study of cytomegalovirus exposure and HLA in healthy donors. The PCR employed 60 Vbeta primers together with 13 Jbeta primers. This table comes from immunoSEQ multiplex PCR, and its TCRdb copy is limited to in-frame clones, with some not included. The sample lists 60,000 to 75,000 clones; approximately 81% were seen once. The sequenced material came from PBMCs. Receptors originate from a woman aged 30 to 39 in good health and CMV-seropositive.

V gene TRBV5-4 combines with J gene TRBJ2-7; D remains unclear. V dropped 0 bases and J dropped 5 bases, with 12 bases sitting between them. Per the germline V gene, CDR1 is SGHNT and CDR2 is YYREEE (reference sequence). This CDR3 has 14 amino acids. The CDR3 loop is CASSLELPSDEQYF. CDR3 nucleotides: TGTGCCAGCAGCTTGGAGCTACCCAGCGACGAGCAGTACTTC.

This clone has more than one count but fewer than ten. The gene calls are TRBV4-3 and TRBJ2-3, with D hard to call. This CDR3 has 17 amino acids. Per the germline V gene, CDR1 is LGHNA and CDR2 is YSLEER. V lost 0 bases and J 0 bases, leaving 13 bases between the germline ends. The CDR3: CASSQDEVRTSTDTQYF. The CDR3 nucleotides are TGCGCCAGCAGCCAAGATGAGGTCCGAACTAGCACAGATACGCAGTATTTT.

V and J are TRBV6-5 and TRBJ1-2; D unresolved. The CDR3 consists of 14 residues. Per germline, CDR1 MNHEY and CDR2 SVGAGI. V was shortened by 2 bases and J by 1 base, with 8 bases between the two germline ends. The CDR3 spells CASSYGGLNYGYTF. The CDR3 DNA reads TGTGCCAGCAGTTACGGAGGCCTTAACTATGGCTACACCTTC.

V is TRBV7-4 and J is TRBJ1-4; TRBD1 is a possible D gene (5 bases). The germline V gene has CDR1 SGHVT and CDR2 SQSDAQ. CDR3 length: 15 residues. Deletions cut 2 bases from V and 2 bases from J, with 9 bases between. The CDR3 bases are TGTGCCAGCAGCTTAATGGGGGGGACTAATGAAAAACTGTTTTTT. Protein: CASSLMGGTNEKLFF.

The V gene is TRBV19, the J gene TRBJ1-1; TRBD1 matches at 8 bases. This CDR3 is built from 16 residues. Germline values: CDR1 LNHDA, CDR2 SQIVND (reference sequence). J was trimmed by 5 bases and V by 8 bases; bases with no gene match: 16. The chain's CDR3 is CASSASAGGDVTEAFF. The CDR3, as DNA: TGTGCCAGTTCCGCTAGCGCAGGGGGCGATGTAACTGAAGCTTTCTTT. The variable domain in full, completed from reference TRBV19 and TRBJ1-1, reads DGGITQSPKYLFRKEGQNVTLSCEQNLNHDAMYWYRQDPGQGLRLIYYSQIVNDFQKGDIAEGYSVSREKKESFPLTVTSAQKNPTAFYLCASSASAGGDVTEAFFGQGTRLTVV.

This chain joins TRBV20-1 and TRBJ2-5; D is unclear. The V and J ends lost 2 bases and 5 bases respectively, with 3 bases between them. The CDR3 contains 10 residues. Germline assignment: CDR1 DFQATT and CDR2 SNEGSKA (reference sequence). CDR3 protein: CSARSETQYF. The CDR3 DNA sequence: TGCAGTGCTAGATCGGAGACCCAGTACTTC.

V gene TRBV7-6 combines with J gene TRBJ2-3, with 7 bases lining up with TRBD2. Trimming at V came to 2 bases and at J to 4 bases, leaving 15 bases not matched to a gene. Germline-derived CDR1 and CDR2 are SGHVS and FNYEAQ. This CDR3 has 18 residues. The CDR3 nucleotides read TGTGCCAGCAGCTTAAATTACCGAGCGGGATCCTCCCCAGATACGCAGTATTTT. It yields the protein CASSLNYRAGSSPDTQYF.

The rearrangement uses TRBV10-1 and TRBJ2-1; 13 bases align to TRBD2. V lost 4 bases, J lost 6 bases, and 0 bases stayed unmatched. CDR1 WNHNN and CDR2 SYGVQD come from the germline V gene (reference sequence). The CDR3 length is 14 residues. Written as DNA, the CDR3 is TGCGCCAGCAGTGGGACTAGCGGGAGCAATGAGCAGTTCTTC. Translating it yields CASSGTSGSNEQFF.

The rearrangement uses TRBV6-1 and TRBJ2-7; 9 positions agree with TRBD2. CDR1 is MNHNS, CDR2 SASEGT, per germline. V trimming: 4 bases; J trimming: 7 bases; junction bases outside the gene matches: 14. This CDR3 has 16 amino acids. CDR3 amino acids: CASSVTPGLAGREQYF. The DNA for the CDR3 is TGTGCCAGCAGTGTCACCCCGGGACTAGCAGGGAGGGAGCAGTACTTC.

Only a few counts were recorded for this clone. The CDR3 nucleotides are TGTGCCAGCAGCCTCTGGGGGCAGGGGACTGGGGCCAACGTCCTGACTTTC. Translation gives CASSLWGQGTGANVLTF. The chain uses TRBV7-8 and TRBJ2-6; D might be TRBD1 (6 bases). Germline CDR1 reads SGHVS; CDR2 reads FQNEAQ. Trimming shortened V by 5 bases and J by 2 bases, and 16 bases separated the two germline ends. The CDR3 spans 17 residues.

The rearrangement uses TRBV28 and TRBJ2-7; TRBD1 agrees at 8 bases. The CDR3 loop spans 14 amino acids. In germline, CDR1 is MDHEN, CDR2 SYDVKM. Trimming at V came to 5 bases and at J to 3 bases, leaving 6 bases not matched to a gene. CDR3 DNA: TGTGCCAGCAGTCCCCGGACAGGGAACTACGAGCAGTACTTC. This translates into CASSPRTGNYEQYF.

This clone was seen a few times. CDR3 DNA sequence: TGCGCCAGCAGCTTGGATAGCGCCTCCTACGAGCAGTACTTC. Translated: CASSLDSASYEQYF. The rearrangement uses TRBV5-1 and TRBJ2-7, with D possibly being TRBD2 (5 bases). Looked up from germline, CDR1 is SGHRS and CDR2 is YFSETQ. Trimming pared 0 bases from V and 0 bases from J, leaving 7 bases between. The CDR3 totals 14 residues.

The rearrangement uses TRBV25-1 and TRBJ1-1, with D tentatively TRBD1 (5 bases). V lost 1 base to trimming and J lost 2 bases, with 8 bases between them. Per germline, CDR1 MGHDK and CDR2 SYGVNS. The CDR3 has 14 residues. CDR3 sequence: CASSEFGGNTEAFF. For the CDR3, the DNA is TGTGCCAGCAGTGAATTCGGGGGAAACACTGAAGCTTTCTTT. Drawing the rest from reference TRBV25-1 and TRBJ1-1, the complete variable domain is EADIYQTPRYLVIGTGKKITLECSQTMGHDKMYWYQQDPGMELHLIHYSYGVNSTEKGDLSSESTVSRIRTEHFPLTLESARPSHTSQYLCASSEFGGNTEAFFGQGTRLTVV.

This clone was seen at least ten times. This chain uses TRBV6-1 with TRBJ2-7; TRBD1 aligns across 9 bases. From germline, CDR1 is MNHNS and CDR2 SASEGT. V was pared by 1 base and J by 4 bases, with 2 bases of the junction left unmatched. The length of the CDR3 is 14 residues. The CDR3 nucleotides are TGTGCCAGCAGTGAAGGAGGGACAGGGTACGAGCAGTACTTC. Its protein is CASSEGGTGYEQYF.

The chain carries TRBV29-1 and TRBJ2-4, with 7 positions matching TRBD2. V lost 4 bases, J lost 1 base, and 13 bases stayed unmatched. This CDR3 spans 17 amino acids. CDR1 SQVTM and CDR2 ANQGSEA come from the germline V gene. The CDR3 sequence is CSVAGPLTGGAKNIQYF. In nucleotides, the CDR3 is TGCAGCGTTGCCGGTCCTTTGACGGGAGGTGCCAAAAACATTCAGTACTTC.

The chain is built from TRBV19 and TRBJ1-5; tentatively, D is TRBD1 (6 bases). This CDR3 has 14 residues. Trimming cost V 6 bases and J 1 base, with 10 bases left between them. Germline loops: CDR1 LNHDA, CDR2 SQIVND (reference sequence). The CDR3 spells CASRFGQSNQPQHF. The DNA of the CDR3 is TGTGCCAGTAGGTTCGGACAGAGCAATCAGCCCCAGCATTTT.

This chain uses TRBV27 with TRBJ1-5; no reliable D call. This CDR3 has 13 residues. Trimming removed 10 bases at V and 9 bases at J, with 19 bases between. Looked up from germline, CDR1 is MNHEY and CDR2 is SMNVEV (reference sequence). CDR3 coding DNA: TGTGCCACCCGGGTCTCTCGAAGTGGGCCCCAGCATTTT. Translating it yields CATRVSRSGPQHF.

This clone was found a few times. The chain couples TRBV10-3 to TRBJ2-7, with 7 bases fitting TRBD1. V lost 11 bases and J lost 0; bases outside the gene matches: 10. The CDR3 totals 14 residues. The germline gives CDR1 ENHRY, CDR2 SYGVKD. The CDR3 region has the DNA TGTGCCGCCACAGGGGTTCTTAGCTCCTACGAGCAGTACTTC. Residues: CAATGVLSSYEQYF.

This clone was recorded a few times. This chain joins TRBV23-1 and TRBJ2-7; D is perhaps TRBD1 (6 bases). TRBV23-1 qualifies as an ORF whose function is uncertain. Trimming took 2 bases from V and 3 from J, leaving 20 bases between them. This CDR3 comprises 17 residues. The CDR3: CASSQGPGTPEFYEQYF. As DNA, the CDR3 is TGCGCCAGCAGTCAAGGTCCCGGGACACCAGAATTCTACGAGCAGTACTTC.

This CDR3 is CASRPLQGLVGYTF. The CDR3 DNA reads as TGTGCCAGCAGACCCCTACAGGGGTTGGTTGGCTACACCTTC. This rearrangement joins TRBV6-1 to TRBJ1-2; 7 bases agree with TRBD1. CDR1 and CDR2 from the germline V gene are MNHNS and SASEGT. The CDR3 spans 14 residues. Germline trimming cut 6 bases from V and 7 bases from J; bases unmatched to any gene: 11.

The chain carries TRBV9 and TRBJ2-7; TRBD2 matches at 11 bases. In germline, CDR1 is SGDLS, CDR2 YYNGEE. The CDR3 is 16 residues long. The trim removed 4 bases at V and 6 bases at J, leaving 12 bases unmatched. The chain's CDR3 is CASSPGPTSGTGEQYF. As DNA, the CDR3 is TGTGCCAGCAGCCCGGGTCCGACTAGCGGGACTGGCGAGCAGTACTTC.

The J gene is TRBJ2-3, the V gene TRBV7-2, with D unresolved. Germline CDR1 and CDR2: SGHTA and FQGNSA. This CDR3 has 15 residues. V lost 1 base to trimming and J lost 4 bases, with 12 bases between them. This chain's CDR3 is CASSLVGDWADTQYF. The CDR3 nucleotides are TGTGCCAGCAGCTTAGTAGGAGATTGGGCAGATACGCAGTATTTT.

The rearrangement uses TRBV2 and TRBJ2-7; 7 nucleotides match TRBD2. Germline assignment: CDR1 SNHLY and CDR2 FYNNEI. V lost 4 bases to trimming and J lost 4 bases; unmatched junction nucleotides: 16. This CDR3 has 17 residues. CDR3 in DNA: TGTGCCAGCAGTGGCCAGCCGACTAGCCCAAGCTTTTACGAGCAGTACTTC. Translated: CASSGQPTSPSFYEQYF.

The chain links TRBV10-3 to TRBJ2-3, with 14 bases lining up with TRBD2. CDR3 length: 15 residues. Germline loops: CDR1 ENHRY, CDR2 SYGVKD. The V gene end was trimmed by 6 bases and the J gene end by 4 bases; junction bases not matched to a gene: 3. CDR3 amino acids: CAISGGLAGADTQYF. In nucleotides, the CDR3 is TGTGCCATCAGCGGGGGACTAGCGGGAGCAGATACGCAGTATTTT.